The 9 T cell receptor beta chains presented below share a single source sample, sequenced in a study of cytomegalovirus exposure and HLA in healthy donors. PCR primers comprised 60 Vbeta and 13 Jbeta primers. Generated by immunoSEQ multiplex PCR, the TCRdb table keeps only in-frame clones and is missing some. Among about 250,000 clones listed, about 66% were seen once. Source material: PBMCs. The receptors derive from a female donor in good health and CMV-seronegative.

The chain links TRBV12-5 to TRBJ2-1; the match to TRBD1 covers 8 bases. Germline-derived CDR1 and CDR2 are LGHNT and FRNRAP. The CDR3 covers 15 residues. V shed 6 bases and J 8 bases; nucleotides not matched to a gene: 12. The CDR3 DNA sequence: TGTGCTAGTGGGTACATGCAGGGGGCTGAAGATGAGCAGTTCTTC. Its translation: CASGYMQGAEDEQFF.

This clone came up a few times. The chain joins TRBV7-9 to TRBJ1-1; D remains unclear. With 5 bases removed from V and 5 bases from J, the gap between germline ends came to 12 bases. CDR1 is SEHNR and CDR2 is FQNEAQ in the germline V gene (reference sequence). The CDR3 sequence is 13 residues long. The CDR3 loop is CASSLDTGTEAFF. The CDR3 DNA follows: TGTGCCAGCAGCCTAGATACCGGGACTGAAGCTTTCTTT.

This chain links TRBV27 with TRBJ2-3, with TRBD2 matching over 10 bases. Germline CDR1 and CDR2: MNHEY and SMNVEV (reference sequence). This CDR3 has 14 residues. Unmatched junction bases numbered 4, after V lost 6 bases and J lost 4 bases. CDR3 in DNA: TGTGCCAGCAGCTGGGGACTAGCGTCAGATACGCAGTATTTT. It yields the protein CASSWGLASDTQYF.

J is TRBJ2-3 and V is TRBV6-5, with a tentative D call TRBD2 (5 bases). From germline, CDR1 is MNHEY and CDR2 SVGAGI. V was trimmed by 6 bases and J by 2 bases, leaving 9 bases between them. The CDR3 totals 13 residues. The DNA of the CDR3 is TGTGCCAGCAGCCTGACTACCACAGATACGCAGTATTTT. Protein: CASSLTTTDTQYF.

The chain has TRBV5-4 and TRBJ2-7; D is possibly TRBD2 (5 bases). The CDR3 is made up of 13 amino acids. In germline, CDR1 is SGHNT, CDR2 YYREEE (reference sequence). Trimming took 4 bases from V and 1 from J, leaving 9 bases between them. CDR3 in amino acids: CASSTGISYEQYF. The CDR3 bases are TGTGCCAGCAGCACGGGAATTTCCTACGAGCAGTACTTC.

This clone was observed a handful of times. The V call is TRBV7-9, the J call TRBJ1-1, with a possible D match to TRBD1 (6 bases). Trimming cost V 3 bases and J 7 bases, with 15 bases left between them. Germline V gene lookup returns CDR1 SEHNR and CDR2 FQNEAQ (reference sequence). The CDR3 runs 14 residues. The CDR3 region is CASSFPEGGSEAFF. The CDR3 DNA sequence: TGTGCCAGCAGCTTCCCAGAGGGGGGGAGTGAAGCTTTCTTT.

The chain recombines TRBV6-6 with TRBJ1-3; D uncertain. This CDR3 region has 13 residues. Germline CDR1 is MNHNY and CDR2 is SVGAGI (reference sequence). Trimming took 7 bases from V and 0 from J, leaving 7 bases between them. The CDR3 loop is CASTGFSGNTIYF. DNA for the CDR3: TGTGCCAGCACCGGGTTCTCTGGAAACACCATATATTTT.

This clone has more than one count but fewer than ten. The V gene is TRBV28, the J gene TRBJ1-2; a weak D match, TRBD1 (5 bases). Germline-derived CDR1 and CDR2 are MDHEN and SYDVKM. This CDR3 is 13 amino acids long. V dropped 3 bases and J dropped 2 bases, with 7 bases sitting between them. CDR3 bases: TGTGCCAGCAGTTTTAAGGGGAACTATGGCTACACCTTC. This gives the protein CASSFKGNYGYTF.

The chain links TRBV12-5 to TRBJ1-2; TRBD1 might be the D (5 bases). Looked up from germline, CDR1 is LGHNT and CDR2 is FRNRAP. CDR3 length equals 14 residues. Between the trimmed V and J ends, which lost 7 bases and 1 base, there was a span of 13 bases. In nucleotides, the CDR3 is TGTGCTAGTGAACGAACAGGAGTTAACTATGGCTACACCTTC. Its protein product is CASERTGVNYGYTF.